This T cell receptor (beta chain) stems from a study of response to subunit inactivated influenza vaccine. As to this clonotype: Its matching antigen is unknown.

TCRdb processed the RT-PCR reads anew with MiXCR; each CDR3 protein has one entry. The repertoire has approximately 290,000 distinct CDR3 sequences, about 20% of them found once; the top ten carry about 9.3%. Germline CDR1 is ENHRY and CDR2 is SYGVKD. V lost 9 bases and J 4 bases, leaving 19 bases between the germline ends. The CDR3 covers 15 residues. Findings of the study overall: Each seasonal influenza vaccination, the authors suggested, recruits few new T cells.

Material: PBMCs from blood, obtained approximately 20 months after vaccination. This chain uses TRBV10-3 with TRBJ1-3; tentative D call: TRBD1 (5 bases). The clonotype comes from a man aged 50-75 years who received an inactivated influenza vaccine. The CDR3 coding sequence is TGTGCCATAGCCTCCCGACAGTCCACCGGAAACACCATATATTTT. Protein: CAIASRQSTGNTIYF.